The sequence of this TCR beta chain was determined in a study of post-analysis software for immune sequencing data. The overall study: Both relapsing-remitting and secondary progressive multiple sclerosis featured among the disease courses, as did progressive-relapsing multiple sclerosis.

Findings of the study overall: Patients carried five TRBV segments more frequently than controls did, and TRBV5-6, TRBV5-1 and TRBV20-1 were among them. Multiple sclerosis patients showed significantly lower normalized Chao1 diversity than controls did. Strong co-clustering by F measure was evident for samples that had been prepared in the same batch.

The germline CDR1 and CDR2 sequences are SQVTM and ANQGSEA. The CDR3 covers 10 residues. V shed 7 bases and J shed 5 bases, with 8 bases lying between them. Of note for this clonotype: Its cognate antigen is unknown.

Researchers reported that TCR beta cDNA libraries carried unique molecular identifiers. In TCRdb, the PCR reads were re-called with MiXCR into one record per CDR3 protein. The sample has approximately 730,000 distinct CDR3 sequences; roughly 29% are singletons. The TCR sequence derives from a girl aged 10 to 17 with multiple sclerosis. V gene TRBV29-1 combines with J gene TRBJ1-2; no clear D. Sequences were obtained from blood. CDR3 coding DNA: TGCAGCGGGTACGAGTATGGCTACACCTTC. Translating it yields CSGYEYGYTF.